This T cell receptor (beta chain) is from a study of low-dose radiotherapy and immunotherapy resistance in tumors. Time point reported: after trial treatment. This sample's treatment: LDRT plus nivolumab, ipilimumab, low-dose cyclophosphamide and aspirin (RACIN trial). Covering alpha and beta chains, TRAV- and TRBV-specific primers were used for the first-strand cDNA. TCR amplification ran roughly 20 PCR cycles using constant-region and V-primer adapter primers. MiXCR was run by TCRdb on the reads, yielding one entry per CDR3 protein. This table holds under 70,000 distinct CDR3 sequences, around 23% found once. This clonotype was found many times. The clonotype comes from a male donor with prostate cancer. The sequenced sample was PBMCs, obtained after low-dose radiotherapy plus immunotherapy.

CDR3 bases: TGCAGTGCCCCGCTCCCGGGGGGACGTAATGAGCAGTTCTTC. Translation gives CSAPLPGGRNEQFF. The chain employs TRBV20-1 and TRBJ2-1, with 7 bases fitting TRBD2. The CDR3 consists of 14 residues. CDR1 is DFQATT and CDR2 is SNEGSKA in the germline V gene (reference sequence). J gave up 7 bases and V 6 bases, and 12 bases lay outside the gene matches.